These T cell receptor beta chains were read from a single sample in a study of control samples from healthy donors and cancer patients. Sequenced by immunoSEQ multiplex PCR; TCRdb stores in-frame clones only, minus some. The sample consists of just over 150,000 clones, over 85% of them appearing once. The sample comprised blood. These receptors were taken from a man aged 50 to 60 in good health. The CDR3 runs from the conserved cysteine through the conserved F or W. Fields, in order: clone size, V gene, D gene, J gene, CDR3 DNA, CDR3 protein. D genes are given only for firm matches. Not all rows give a size; the values are once, few, many and, for expanded clones, a class.

>once|TRBV5-1|-|TRBJ2-2
TGCGCCAGCAGCTCATTTATGGCCACCGGGGAGCTGTTTTTT
CASSSFMATGELFF
>-|TRBV10-2|TRBD2|TRBJ2-1
TGCGCCAGCAGACCGGCGACTAGCGGGGCTTACAATGAGCAGTTCTTC
CASRPATSGAYNEQFF
>-|TRBV10-2|-|TRBJ1-5
TGCGCCAGCAGTAATCTCGGTCAGCCCCAGCATTTT
CASSNLGQPQHF
>-|TRBV7-8|-|TRBJ2-2
TGTGCCAGCAGCCCACTATTTGCGGAAGGAGGGCGCACCGGGGAGCTGTTTTTT
CASSPLFAEGGRTGELFF
>-|TRBV20-1|-|TRBJ1-1
TGCAGTGCTAGTGTCGGCAGCCAGAACACTGAAGCTTTCTTT
CSASVGSQNTEAFF
>-|TRBV28|-|TRBJ1-5
TGTGCCAGCAGTCCGCCCAGGGGAAGCTCCAATCAGCCCCAGCATTTT
CASSPPRGSSNQPQHF
>-|TRBV10-3|-|TRBJ1-1
TGTGCCATCAGTGAATCTGAGAACACTGAAGCTTTCTTT
CAISESENTEAFF
>-|TRBV19|-|TRBJ2-7
TGTGCCAGCAGCCCGCAGGGGCCTTCCTACGAGCAGTACTTC
CASSPQGPSYEQYF
>-|TRBV5-6|-|TRBJ1-5
TGTGCCAGCAGCTTGGGGCTGAGCAATCAGCCCCAGCATTTT
CASSLGLSNQPQHF
>-|TRBV20-1|-|TRBJ2-1
TGCAGTGCAAGCAAGGCCAATGAGCAGTTCTTC
CSASKANEQFF
>-|TRBV13|-|TRBJ2-2
TGTGCCAGCAGCTTAGTAAAAGCGGACGGGGAGCTGTTTTTT
CASSLVKADGELFF
>few|TRBV6-6|-|TRBJ2-1
TGTGCCAGCAGTCGTCCCCCTAGCGCACTGAGGAACAATGAGCAGTTCTTC
CASSRPPSALRNNEQFF
>-|TRBV7-8|TRBD2|TRBJ2-2
TGTGCCAGCAGCCAAACAGGACTAGCGGGGAACACCGGGGAGCTGTTTTTT
CASSQTGLAGNTGELFF
>once|TRBV9|TRBD2|TRBJ2-3
TGTGCCAGCAGAGCTAGCGGAGGTTCCACAGATACGCAGTATTTT
CASRASGGSTDTQYF
>-|TRBV30|TRBD1|TRBJ1-2
TGTGCCTGGACCCCCGGGACAGGGTATGGCTACACCTTC
CAWTPGTGYGYTF
>-|TRBV29-1|TRBD1|TRBJ1-1
TGCAGCGCTGACAGGGGGAGAAACACTGAAGCTTTCTTT
CSADRGRNTEAFF
>-|TRBV6-5|-|TRBJ2-7
TGTGCCAGCAGTCCGGGGCTTAACCCCTTCTACGAGCAGTACTTC
CASSPGLNPFYEQYF
>-|TRBV11-2|-|TRBJ2-3
TGTGCCAGCAGCTTGGCTACTAGGGCAGATACGCAGTATTTT
CASSLATRADTQYF
>-|TRBV2|TRBD1|TRBJ1-2
TGTGCCAGCAGTCGAACGAAGACAGGGGGGGACTATGGCTACACCTTC
CASSRTKTGGDYGYTF
>-|TRBV30|-|TRBJ1-1
TGTGCCGGACGAGTTGGGGAGCTACATACCTCAACGGAAGCTTTCTTT
CAGRVGELHTSTEAFF
>-|TRBV5-1|-|TRBJ2-1
TGCGCCAGCAGCTTAGGAGGGGCCAATGAGCAGTTCTTC
CASSLGGANEQFF
>-|TRBV18|TRBD2|TRBJ2-7
TGTGCCAGCTCTCGGACCAGCGGGGTCGAGGGGGAGCAGTACTTC
CASSRTSGVEGEQYF
>-|TRBV11-3|-|TRBJ2-1
TGTGCCAGCAGCTTAGCGGGCCTCAATGAGCAGTTCTTC
CASSLAGLNEQFF
>-|TRBV2|-|TRBJ2-3
TGTGCCAGCACCTACAGGGGAGGGACAGATACGCAGTATTTT
CASTYRGGTDTQYF
>-|TRBV6-5|-|TRBJ2-7
TGTGCCAGCAGTCCATCGCGGGGAGCCACCTACGAGCAGTACTTC
CASSPSRGATYEQYF
>-|TRBV7-9|-|TRBJ2-3
TGTGCCAGCAGCTTACAACGGATTGTCGGGGCGAGGGGCACAGATACGCAGTATTTT
CASSLQRIVGARGTDTQYF
>-|TRBV27|-|TRBJ2-7
TGTGCCAGCAGTTTATTAGGGAGTGGGTACGAGCAGTACTTC
CASSLLGSGYEQYF
>-|TRBV27|-|TRBJ2-7
TGTGCCAGCAGCTTAACCGTGACCCGGAACCCCTACGAGCAGTACTTC
CASSLTVTRNPYEQYF
>-|TRBV18|-|TRBJ2-3
TGTGCCAGCTCACCTATGGCGGGAGTCGGTCGGGGGCCCACAGATACGCAGTATTTT
CASSPMAGVGRGPTDTQYF
>-|TRBV5-6|TRBD2|TRBJ2-1
TGTGCCAGCACTAGCACGGGGGGCTACAATGAGCAGTTCTTC
CASTSTGGYNEQFF
>-|TRBV4-2|-|TRBJ2-3
TGTGCCAGCAGCCAAGACTGGGTAGCAGATACGCAGTATTTT
CASSQDWVADTQYF
>once|TRBV28|-|TRBJ2-1
TGTGCCAGCAGTAACCCCGAGACAGAAAGATTCTACAATGAGCAGTTCTTC
CASSNPETERFYNEQFF
>-|TRBV2|TRBD1|TRBJ1-5
TGTGCCAGCAGTACCACGGACAGGGAGAATCAGCCCCAGCATTTT
CASSTTDRENQPQHF
>-|TRBV4-1|-|TRBJ1-1
TGCGCCAGCAGCCAGGGACGGACTCGGACTGAAGCTTTCTTT
CASSQGRTRTEAFF
>-|TRBV9|-|TRBJ2-4
TGTGCCAGCAGCGTAGGAGAAGAAAACATTCAGTACTTC
CASSVGEENIQYF
>-|TRBV6-5|TRBD2|TRBJ2-1
TGTGCCAGCAGACCCGGGACTAGCGGGAGAAATGAGCAGTTCTTC
CASRPGTSGRNEQFF
>-|TRBV5-1|-|TRBJ2-2
TGCGCCAGCAGCTCAGCTAGCGTAACCGGGGAGCTGTTTTTT
CASSSASVTGELFF
>-|TRBV18|-|TRBJ1-3
TGTGCCAGCTCACCATATTTGCCCGGACAGTCGCTTTCTGGAAACACCATATATTTT
CASSPYLPGQSLSGNTIYF
>-|TRBV28|-|TRBJ2-1
TGTGCCAGCAGTATACCGGGACTGGGGGGACGGGGGCAGTTCTTC
CASSIPGLGGRGQFF
>once|TRBV5-1|TRBD1|TRBJ1-2
TGCGCCAGCAGGGCGACAGGGGCTAACTATGGCTACACCTTC
CASRATGANYGYTF
>-|TRBV28|TRBD2|TRBJ2-1
TGTGCCAGCAGTTTAAGACTAGCGGGTAGCAATGAGCAGTTCTTC
CASSLRLAGSNEQFF
>-|TRBV19|-|TRBJ2-1
TGTGCCAGTAGTATGACACCGGGAGCGGGTTACAATGAGCAGTTCTTC
CASSMTPGAGYNEQFF
>-|TRBV5-1|-|TRBJ2-1
TGCGCCAGCAGCTTGGAGGGGTTCAATGAGCAGTTCTTC
CASSLEGFNEQFF
>-|TRBV4-1|TRBD1|TRBJ1-1
TGCGCCAGCAGCCAACTATGGACAGGGAACACTGAAGCTTTCTTT
CASSQLWTGNTEAFF
>-|TRBV4-1|TRBD2|TRBJ2-1
TGCGCCTGCTCCGGGACTAGCGGGACTATTGAGCAGTTCTTC
CACSGTSGTIEQFF
>-|TRBV6-5|TRBD2|TRBJ2-3
TGTGCCGTGCCGGGAGGGCCTGCGAGAGATACGCAGTATTTT
CAVPGGPARDTQYF
>-|TRBV29-1|-|TRBJ2-7
TGCAGCGCCGATGACAGATACGAGCAGTACTTC
CSADDRYEQYF
>-|TRBV6-5|-|TRBJ2-3
TGTGCCAGCACTAGCACAGATACGCAGTATTTT
CASTSTDTQYF
>-|TRBV7-3|-|TRBJ2-3
TGTGCCAGCAGCCTTAGTGGGTTTAGCACAGATACGCAGTATTTT
CASSLSGFSTDTQYF
>-|TRBV7-9|TRBD1|TRBJ1-5
TGTGCCAGCAGCTTAGATAGTGGACAGGGCAATCAGCCCCAGCATTTT
CASSLDSGQGNQPQHF
>-|TRBV3-1/TRBV3-2|TRBD1|TRBJ2-5
TGTGCCAGCAGCCAACGGGACAGGGCCCCGCAAGAGACCCAGTACTTC
CASSQRDRAPQETQYF
>-|TRBV3-1/TRBV3-2|-|TRBJ2-7
-
CASSHFGPGEQYF
>-|TRBV29-1|TRBD2|TRBJ2-1
TGCAGCGCCCCCGGGACTATATCCTCCTACAATGAGCAGTTCTTC
CSAPGTISSYNEQFF
>-|TRBV28|TRBD1|TRBJ2-5
TGTGCCAGCAGTTTAAGGGACAGGGAGTGGTACCAAGAGACCCAGTACTTC
CASSLRDREWYQETQYF
>-|TRBV6-5|TRBD1|TRBJ1-5
TGTGCCAGCAGCGGGGACAGGGGCCAGCCCCAGCATTTT
CASSGDRGQPQHF
>-|TRBV2|TRBD1|TRBJ2-5
TGTGCCAGCAGGACAGGGGTGGAGACCCAGTACTTC
CASRTGVETQYF
>-|TRBV5-1|TRBD2|TRBJ2-7
TGCGCCAGCAGCCCAGTAGCGGGTGCCAACCTAGAGCAGTACTTC
CASSPVAGANLEQYF
>-|TRBV5-1|TRBD1|TRBJ2-2
TGCGCCAGCAGCTTGCTCCGGGACAGGGACCGGACCGGGGAGCTGTTTTTT
CASSLLRDRDRTGELFF
>-|TRBV6-5|TRBD2|TRBJ2-7
TGTGCCATATCACTAGCGAATCGCTACGAGCAGTACTTC
CAISLANRYEQYF
>once|TRBV28|-|TRBJ2-1
TGTGCCAGCAGGGGAAGAGACTCAAACAATGAGCAGTTCTTC
CASRGRDSNNEQFF